This T cell receptor (beta chain) was identified during a study of T cells in Graves' hyperthyroidism and ophthalmopathy. Study background: Peripheral blood draws took place at initial diagnosis, ahead of any treatment.

The V segment lost 4 bases and the J segment 5 bases; nucleotides outside the gene matches: 9. CDR1 and CDR2 (germline): SGHKS, YYEKEE (reference sequence). This CDR3 contains 15 residues. Many counts were recorded for this clonotype. Its antigen is unidentified. The CDR3 regions of TCR beta were amplified from RNA transcripts. The primer set for the first-round RT-PCR of the TCR CDR3 was HTBI. TCRdb re-analysed the multiplex PCR reads in MiXCR, keeping a single row per CDR3 protein. This sample yields some 550,000 distinct CDR3 sequences, of which roughly 15% are seen a single time; 3% to 4% belongs to the top ten. Study-wide findings and caveats: The model foresaw ophthalmopathy a median approximately 6.3 months prior to onset.

V gene TRBV5-5 combines with J gene TRBJ1-5, with 7 bases lining up with TRBD1. This clonotype originated in a woman between 40 and 55 years old with Graves' ophthalmopathy. Sample: blood. CDR3 DNA sequence: TGTGCCAGCAGCCTTACAGGGGTGGGAGATCAGCCCCAGCATTTT. It yields the protein CASSLTGVGDQPQHF.